These 26 T cell receptor beta chains were all obtained from the same sample, sequenced in a study of blood T cell repertoires in COVID-19. Only in-frame clones appear in the TCRdb table, and some are missing; sequencing was by immunoSEQ multiplex PCR. This table holds about 240,000 clones, about 83% found once. Sequencing input: peripheral blood. All receptors derive from a human donor in a cohort sampled during active COVID-19.

This clone was detected a few times. This chain links TRBV28 with TRBJ2-6; 14 bases align to TRBD2. J was trimmed by 3 bases and V by 4 bases; bases with no gene match: 8. The CDR3 runs 19 residues. Looked up from germline, CDR1 is MDHEN and CDR2 is SYDVKM. CDR3 bases: TGTGCCAGCAGTTCCATCCGGACTAGCGGGAGGAGTGGGGCCAACGTCCTGACTTTC. This codes for CASSSIRTSGRSGANVLTF.

This sequence joins TRBV9 and TRBJ2-2; D is undetermined. V lost 7 bases, J lost 0 bases, and 4 bases lay in between. The CDR3 runs to 12 residues. Germline CDR1 reads SGDLS; CDR2 reads YYNGEE. The CDR3 DNA reads TGTGCCAGCTACTCGAACACCGGGGAGCTGTTTTTT. As protein: CASYSNTGELFF.

The V and J genes are TRBV6-5 and TRBJ1-5, with a possible D match to TRBD1 (5 bases). V was clipped by 5 bases and J by 4 bases, with 9 bases between them. Germline loops: CDR1 MNHEY, CDR2 SVGAGI. CDR3 size: 13 residues. The DNA of the CDR3 is TGTGCCAGCAGTAGGGGCCGAAATCAGCCCCAGCATTTT. Translation gives CASSRGRNQPQHF.

The chain has TRBV5-5 and TRBJ2-3; TRBD2 aligns across 13 bases. The J segment lost 4 bases and the V segment lost 2 bases, leaving 4 bases of the junction unmatched. Germline lookup yields CDR1 SGHKS and CDR2 YYEKEE (reference sequence). This CDR3 has 16 residues. CDR3 sequence: CASSLEGLAGPDTQYF. CDR3 nucleotide sequence: TGTGCCAGCAGCTTAGAGGGACTAGCGGGACCAGATACGCAGTATTTT.

This clone was detected a few times. This chain uses TRBV4-1 with TRBJ1-3, with no clear D. The CDR3 totals 15 residues. Germline V lookup: CDR1 MGHRA, CDR2 YSYEKL. The V gene lost 0 bases and the J gene lost 4 bases, with 10 bases spanning the gap. The CDR3 reads CASSQDRKTGNTIYF. CDR3 DNA sequence: TGCGCCAGCAGCCAAGACAGGAAAACGGGAAACACCATATATTTT.

V usage is TRBV7-2 and J usage is TRBJ2-6; 10 bases match TRBD1. In germline, CDR1 is SGHTA, CDR2 FQGNSA. CDR3 length: 16 amino acids. J gave up 2 bases and V 3 bases, and 1 base lay outside the gene matches. The CDR3 nucleotides read TGTGCCAGCAGCTTGACAGGGGGCGCTGGGGCCAACGTCCTGACTTTC. It translates to CASSLTGGAGANVLTF.

The V call is TRBV19, the J call TRBJ2-1; TRBD1 is a possible D gene (6 bases). CDR1 LNHDA and CDR2 SQIVND come from the germline V gene (reference sequence). CDR3 length: 15 amino acids. Deletions cut 4 bases from V and 3 bases from J, with 13 bases between. This CDR3 is CASSRGEGDYNEQFF. CDR3 in DNA: TGTGCCAGTAGTAGGGGAGAGGGGGACTACAATGAGCAGTTCTTC.

This chain uses TRBV6-5 with TRBJ1-3; no firm D call. The V end lost 2 bases, the J end lost 0 bases, and 8 bases lay between the germline ends. Looked up from germline, CDR1 is MNHEY and CDR2 is SVGAGI. The CDR3 is 15 amino acids. CDR3 sequence (DNA): TGTGCCAGCAGTTACGGGGAGAACTCTGGAAACACCATATATTTT. This sequence encodes CASSYGENSGNTIYF.

This clone was recorded once. This sequence joins TRBV3-1 (or the pseudogene TRBV3-2) and TRBJ1-5; TRBD1 matches at 9 bases. After removal of 5 bases from V and 6 bases from J, the junction contained 2 bases not matched to a gene. The length of the CDR3 is 13 residues. Germline V gene lookup returns CDR1 LGHDT and CDR2 YNNKEL (reference sequence). CDR3 loop: CASSTTGGQPQHF. As DNA, the CDR3 is TGTGCCAGCAGCACGACAGGGGGTCAGCCCCAGCATTTT.

This clone came up a few times. The V gene is TRBV2, the J gene TRBJ1-5, with 8 bases fitting TRBD1. CDR3 length: 14 amino acids. The trim removed 8 bases at V and 3 bases at J, leaving 6 bases unmatched. Germline V lookup: CDR1 SNHLY, CDR2 FYNNEI. The CDR3 region has the DNA TGTGCCAGCCATCGACAGGGGTACAATCAGCCCCAGCATTTT. Amino acids: CASHRQGYNQPQHF.

In DNA, the CDR3 is TGCGCCAGCAGCATCCGGGACGGGAGGGGGGAGCAGTTCTTC. It is translated as CASSIRDGRGEQFF. This chain joins TRBV5-1 and TRBJ2-1; TRBD2 matches 8 bases. Looked up from germline, CDR1 is SGHRS and CDR2 is YFSETQ. V dropped 4 bases and J dropped 10; count of bases not matched to a gene: 10. This CDR3 spans 14 amino acids.

The chain carries TRBV9 and TRBJ1-4; TRBD1 matches at 7 bases. V lost 4 bases to trimming and J lost 4 bases; unmatched junction nucleotides: 7. CDR1 and CDR2 from the germline V gene are SGDLS and YYNGEE. This CDR3 is 15 amino acids long. Here the CDR3 DNA reads TGTGCCAGCAGCAGCGGACAGGTTTTTAATGAAAAACTGTTTTTT. Translating gives CASSSGQVFNEKLFF.

Comment on this clone: Other nucleotide sequences in the sample specify the same CDR3. The rearrangement uses TRBV24-1 and TRBJ2-2; D gene ambiguous. Between the trimmed V and J ends, which lost 4 bases and 7 bases, there was a span of 6 bases. Germline V CDR1 and CDR2: KGHDR, SFDVKD. The CDR3 length is 12 residues. The CDR3 loop is CATSDLYGELFF. CDR3 in DNA: TGTGCCACCAGTGACTTATACGGGGAGCTGTTTTTT.

The V call is TRBV19, the J call TRBJ1-5, with TRBD1 matching over 7 bases. The CDR3 spans 14 residues. From germline, CDR1 is LNHDA and CDR2 SQIVND (reference sequence). Trimming cost V 3 bases and J 7 bases; bases outside gene matches: 6. The DNA for the CDR3 is TGTGCCAGTAGTATGCGGGGGGACAGCCAGCCCCAGCATTTT. This translates into CASSMRGDSQPQHF.

This clone showed up just once. The chain couples TRBV7-2 to TRBJ2-3; 8 bases match TRBD2. The V segment lost 5 bases and the J segment 9 bases; nucleotides outside the gene matches: 1. This CDR3 contains 11 residues. Germline V lookup: CDR1 SGHTA, CDR2 FQGNSA. Here the CDR3 reads CASSRGGTQYF. CDR3 bases: TGTGCCAGCAGCCGCGGGGGGACGCAGTATTTT.

This clone was counted many times. This CDR3 reads CATRSTGGNSPLHF. CDR3 DNA: TGTGCCACCAGGTCCACAGGGGGAAATTCACCCCTCCACTTT. The chain joins TRBV15 to TRBJ1-6; 8 bases fit TRBD1. Germline loops: CDR1 LNHNV, CDR2 YYDKDF (reference sequence). Trimming took 6 bases from V and 7 from J; bases not matched to a gene: 5. This CDR3 spans 14 amino acids.

The chain employs TRBV6-4 and TRBJ2-3; 9 bases are shared with TRBD2. Germline CDR1 reads MRHNA; CDR2 reads SNTAGT. V lost 3 bases, J lost 6 bases, and 4 bases stayed unmatched. CDR3 length equals 14 residues. In DNA form, the CDR3 reads TGTGCCAGCAGTGAATTAGCGGGAGCGGATACGCAGTATTTT. This gives the protein CASSELAGADTQYF.

CDR3 coding DNA: TGTGCCACTAAGGGGGGGCAGGACTATGGCTACACCTTC. Protein: CATKGGQDYGYTF. The chain has TRBV19 and TRBJ1-2; D might be TRBD1 (6 bases). Germline V lookup: CDR1 LNHDA, CDR2 SQIVND (reference sequence). This CDR3 has 13 amino acids. The V end was cut by 10 bases, the J end by 3 bases, with 15 bases between.

The chain joins TRBV10-3 to TRBJ2-1, with a possible D match to TRBD1 (6 bases). Trimming cost V 6 bases and J 5 bases, with 14 bases left between them. CDR3 size: 14 residues. Germline CDR1 ENHRY, CDR2 SYGVKD. The CDR3 sequence is CAIRARQVHNEQFF. For the CDR3, the DNA is TGTGCCATCAGGGCCAGACAGGTTCACAATGAGCAGTTCTTC.

The genes are TRBV18 and TRBJ1-2, with 11 nucleotides matching TRBD1. CDR3 size: 15 residues. Germline loops: CDR1 KGHSH, CDR2 LQKENI. V trimming: 4 bases; J trimming: 2 bases; junction bases outside the gene matches: 3. The CDR3 DNA sequence: TGTGCCAGCTCACTCGGACAGGGGGCGAACTATGGCTACACCTTC. Amino acids: CASSLGQGANYGYTF.

J is TRBJ2-1 and V is TRBV6-1; 10 nucleotides match TRBD2. The ends lost 2 bases at V and 8 bases at J; junction bases unmatched: 3. Germline CDR1 is MNHNS and CDR2 is SASEGT. The CDR3 has 14 residues. The CDR3 DNA reads as TGTGCCAGCAGTGAACTAGCGGGAGTGCATGAGCAGTTCTTC. It translates to CASSELAGVHEQFF.

This sequence joins TRBV14 and TRBJ1-2; 7 bases agree with TRBD1. Germline V gene lookup returns CDR1 SGHDN and CDR2 FVKESK. The CDR3 is made up of 15 amino acids. Unmatched junction bases numbered 13, after V lost 5 bases and J lost 7 bases. CDR3 sequence: CASSSTGDGSGGYTF. The CDR3 bases are TGTGCCAGCAGCTCCACAGGGGATGGGAGCGGTGGCTACACCTTC.

V and J are TRBV6-5 and TRBJ2-7, with D tentatively TRBD2 (5 bases). The CDR3 length is 13 residues. V lost 7 bases and J 3 bases, leaving 13 bases between the germline ends. Per the germline V gene, CDR1 is MNHEY and CDR2 is SVGAGI. CDR3 DNA sequence: TGTGCCAGCAACTGGGTTGCGGGCTACGAGCAGTACTTC. Amino acid sequence: CASNWVAGYEQYF.

This chain uses TRBV3-1 (or the pseudogene TRBV3-2) with TRBJ2-2; no reliable D call. CDR1 LGHDT and CDR2 YNNKEL come from the germline V gene (reference sequence). The V and J ends lost 6 bases and 2 bases respectively, with 13 bases between them. The CDR3 extends over 15 amino acids. DNA for the CDR3: TGTGCCAGCAGTCCCGGTGTATCTAACACCGGGGAGCTGTTTTTT. This codes for CASSPGVSNTGELFF.

J is TRBJ2-2 and V is TRBV7-3; maybe TRBD2 (6 bases). The CDR3 length is 15 residues. V was cut by 2 bases and J by 8 bases, with 15 bases left in between. The germline gives CDR1 SGHTA, CDR2 FQGTGA. The DNA for the CDR3 is TGTGCCAGCAGCTTAGGGAGGAATGGATGGGGGGAGCTGTTTTTT. This translates into CASSLGRNGWGELFF. The variable domain in full, completed from reference TRBV7-3 and TRBJ2-2, reads GAGVSQTPSNKVTEKGKYVELRCDPISGHTALYWYRQSLGQGPEFLIYFQGTGAADDSGLPNDRFFAVRPEGSVSTLKIQRTERGDSAVYLCASSLGRNGWGELFFGEGSRLTVL.

CDR3 residues: CASSLGGGNTGELFF. CDR3 coding DNA: TGCGCCAGCAGCTTGGGAGGGGGTAACACCGGGGAGCTGTTTTTT. This chain uses TRBV5-1 with TRBJ2-2; D possibly corresponds to TRBD1 (6 bases). The germline V gene has CDR1 SGHRS and CDR2 YFSETQ. The CDR3 extends over 15 amino acids. Deletions cut 0 bases from V and 2 bases from J, with 8 bases between. The full variable domain, its missing parts supplied by reference TRBV5-1 and TRBJ2-2, is KAGVTQTPRYLIKTRGQQVTLSCSPISGHRSVSWYQQTPGQGLQFLFEYFSETQRNKGNFPGRFSGRQFSNSRSEMNVSTLELGDSALYLCASSLGGGNTGELFFGEGSRLTVL.